This TCR beta chain was documented in a study of cytomegalovirus exposure and HLA in healthy donors. The table lists this clone with a count of one. V was trimmed by 0 bases and J by 1 base, leaving 6 bases between them. The CDR3 has 13 residues. Germline CDR1 reads GTSNPN; CDR2 reads SVGIG (reference sequence). PCR used 60 Vbeta primers and 13 Jbeta primers. Using immunoSEQ multiplex PCR, the repertoire was profiled, and TCRdb retains in-frame clones only, with some absent. This sample carries under 150,000 clones, approximately 80% of them seen once, and the ten largest clones take approximately 2.4%.

The source of this sequence is a man aged 50-60 years in good health and CMV-seronegative. The V and J genes are TRBV30 and TRBJ1-1; D remains ambiguous. The sequenced sample consisted of PBMCs. The CDR3 region has the DNA TGTGCCTGGAGTGTAACCAGGAACACTGAAGCTTTCTTT. It yields the protein CAWSVTRNTEAFF. Full variable domain (rest looked up from reference TRBV30 and TRBJ1-1): SQTIHQWPATLVQPVGSPLSLECTVEGTSNPNLYWYRQAAGRGLQLLFYSVGIGQISSEVPQNLSASRPQDRQFILSSKKLLLSDSGFYLCAWSVTRNTEAFFGQGTRLTVV.